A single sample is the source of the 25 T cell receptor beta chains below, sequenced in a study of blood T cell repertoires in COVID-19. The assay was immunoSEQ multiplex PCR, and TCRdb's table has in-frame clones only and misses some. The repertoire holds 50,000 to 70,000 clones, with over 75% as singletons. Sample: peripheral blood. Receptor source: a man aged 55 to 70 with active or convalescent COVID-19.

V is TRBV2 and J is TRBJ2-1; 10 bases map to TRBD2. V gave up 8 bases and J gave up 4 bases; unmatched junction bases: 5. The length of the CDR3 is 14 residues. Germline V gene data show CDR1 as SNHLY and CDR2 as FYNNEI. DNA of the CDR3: TGTGCCAGCCAGCGGGGGGGCGAATACAATGAGCAGTTCTTC. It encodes CASQRGGEYNEQFF.

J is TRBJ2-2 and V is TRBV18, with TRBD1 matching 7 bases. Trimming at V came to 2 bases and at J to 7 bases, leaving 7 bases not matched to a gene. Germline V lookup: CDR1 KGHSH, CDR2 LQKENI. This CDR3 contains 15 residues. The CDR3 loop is CASSPFSTGYGELFF. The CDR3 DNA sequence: TGTGCCAGCTCACCATTCTCGACAGGGTACGGGGAGCTGTTTTTT.

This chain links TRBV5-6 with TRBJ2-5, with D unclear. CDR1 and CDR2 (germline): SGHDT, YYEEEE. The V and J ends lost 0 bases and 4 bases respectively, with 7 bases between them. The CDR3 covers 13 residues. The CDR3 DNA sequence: TGTGCCAGCAGCTTGGCTCCGGTAGAGACCCAGTACTTC. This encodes CASSLAPVETQYF.

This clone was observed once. This chain's CDR3 is CSASRDRDFGGYTF. As DNA, the CDR3 is TGCAGTGCTAGTCGGGACAGGGACTTCGGTGGCTACACCTTC. The rearrangement links TRBV20-1 to TRBJ1-2, with 9 bases lining up with TRBD1. The CDR3 is 14 residues long. After removal of 3 bases from V and 7 bases from J, the junction contained 9 bases not matched to a gene. Germline CDR1 and CDR2: DFQATT and SNEGSKA (reference sequence).

The CDR3 loop reads CASSIQGSGSPLHF. The CDR3 DNA is TGCGCCAGCAGCATACAGGGGTCTGGTTCACCCCTCCACTTT. The gene calls are TRBV5-1 and TRBJ1-6; 7 positions match TRBD1. The CDR3 loop spans 14 amino acids. The junction had 7 bases not matched to a gene; V was cut back by 4 bases and J by 9 bases. From germline, CDR1 is SGHRS and CDR2 YFSETQ. The whole variable domain, filled in from reference TRBV5-1 and TRBJ1-6, reads KAGVTQTPRYLIKTRGQQVTLSCSPISGHRSVSWYQQTPGQGLQFLFEYFSETQRNKGNFPGRFSGRQFSNSRSEMNVSTLELGDSALYLCASSIQGSGSPLHFGNGTRLTVT.

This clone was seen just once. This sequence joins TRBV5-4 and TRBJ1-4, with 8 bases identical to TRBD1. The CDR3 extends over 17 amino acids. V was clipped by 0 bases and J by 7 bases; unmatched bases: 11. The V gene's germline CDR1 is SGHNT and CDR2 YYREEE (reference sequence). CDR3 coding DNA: TGTGCCAGCAGCTTGGGCGCGACAGGGGTCGGGGTTGAAAAACTGTTTTTT. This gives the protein CASSLGATGVGVEKLFF.

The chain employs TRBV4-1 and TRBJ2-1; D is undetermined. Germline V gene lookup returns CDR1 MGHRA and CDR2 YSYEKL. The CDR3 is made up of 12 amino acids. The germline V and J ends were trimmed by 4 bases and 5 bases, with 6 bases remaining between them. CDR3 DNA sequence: TGCGCCAGCAGCCTACCGGACAATGAGCAGTTCTTC. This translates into CASSLPDNEQFF.

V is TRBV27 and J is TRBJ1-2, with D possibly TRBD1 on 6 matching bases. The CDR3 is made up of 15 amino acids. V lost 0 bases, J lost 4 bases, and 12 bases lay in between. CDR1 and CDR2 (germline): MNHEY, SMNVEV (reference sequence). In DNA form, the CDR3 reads TGTGCCAGCAGTTTATCGAGGACAGACCTCTATGGCTACACCTTC. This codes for CASSLSRTDLYGYTF.

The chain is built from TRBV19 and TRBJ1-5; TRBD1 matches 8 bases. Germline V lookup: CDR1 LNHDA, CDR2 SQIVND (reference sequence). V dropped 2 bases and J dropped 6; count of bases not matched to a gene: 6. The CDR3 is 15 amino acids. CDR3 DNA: TGTGCCAGTAGTATAAGAGGACAGGGCGGTCAGCCCCAGCATTTT. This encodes CASSIRGQGGQPQHF.

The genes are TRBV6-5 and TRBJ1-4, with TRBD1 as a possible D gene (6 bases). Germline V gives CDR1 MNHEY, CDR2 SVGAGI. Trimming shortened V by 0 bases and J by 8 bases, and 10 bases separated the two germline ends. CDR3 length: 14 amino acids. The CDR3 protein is CASSYSGAREKLFF. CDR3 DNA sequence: TGTGCCAGCAGTTACTCGGGGGCGCGGGAAAAACTGTTTTTT.

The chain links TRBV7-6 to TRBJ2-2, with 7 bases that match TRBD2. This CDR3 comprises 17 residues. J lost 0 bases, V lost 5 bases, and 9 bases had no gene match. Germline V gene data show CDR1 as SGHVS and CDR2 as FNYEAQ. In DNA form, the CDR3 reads TGTGCCAGCAGCCCTCCCCTAGGACTAGCGAACACCGGGGAGCTGTTTTTT. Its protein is CASSPPLGLANTGELFF.

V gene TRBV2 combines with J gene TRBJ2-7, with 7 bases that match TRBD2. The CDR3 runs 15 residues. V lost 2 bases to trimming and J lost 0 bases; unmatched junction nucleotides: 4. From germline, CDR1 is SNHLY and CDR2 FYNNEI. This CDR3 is CASSELSGGSYEQYF. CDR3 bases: TGTGCCAGCAGTGAATTGTCGGGGGGCTCCTACGAGCAGTACTTC.

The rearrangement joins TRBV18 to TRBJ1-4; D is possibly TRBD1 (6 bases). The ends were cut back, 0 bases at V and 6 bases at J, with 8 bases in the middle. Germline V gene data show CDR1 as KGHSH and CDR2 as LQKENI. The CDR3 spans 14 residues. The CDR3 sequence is CASSPPGADEKLFF. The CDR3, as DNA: TGTGCCAGCTCACCACCGGGGGCCGATGAAAAACTGTTTTTT.

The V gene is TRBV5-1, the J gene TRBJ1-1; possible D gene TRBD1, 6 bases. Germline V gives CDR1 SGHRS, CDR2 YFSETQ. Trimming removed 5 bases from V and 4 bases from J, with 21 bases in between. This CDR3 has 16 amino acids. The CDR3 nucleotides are TGCGCCAGCAGAACTCAAGCAGGGACAACTACCACTGAAGCTTTCTTT. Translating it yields CASRTQAGTTTTEAFF.

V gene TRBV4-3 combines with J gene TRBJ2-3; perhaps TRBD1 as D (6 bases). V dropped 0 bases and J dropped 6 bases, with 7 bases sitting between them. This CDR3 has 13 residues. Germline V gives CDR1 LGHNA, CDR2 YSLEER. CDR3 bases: TGCGCCAGCAGCCAAGAGAGGGGGGATACGCAGTATTTT. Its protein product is CASSQERGDTQYF.

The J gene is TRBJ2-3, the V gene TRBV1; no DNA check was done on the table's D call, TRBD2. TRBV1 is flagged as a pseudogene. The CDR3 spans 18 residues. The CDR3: CTSSHASSGGFFTDTQYF. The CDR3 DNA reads TGCACCAGCAGCCATGCTTCGTCGGGAGGGTTCTTCACAGATACGCAGTATTTT.

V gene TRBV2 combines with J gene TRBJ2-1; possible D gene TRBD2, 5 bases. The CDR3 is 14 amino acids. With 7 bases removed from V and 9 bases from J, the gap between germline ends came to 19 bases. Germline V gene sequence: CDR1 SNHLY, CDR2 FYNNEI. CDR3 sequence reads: CASKIGMRESEQFF. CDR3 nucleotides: TGTGCCAGCAAAATAGGTATGAGGGAGAGTGAGCAGTTCTTC.

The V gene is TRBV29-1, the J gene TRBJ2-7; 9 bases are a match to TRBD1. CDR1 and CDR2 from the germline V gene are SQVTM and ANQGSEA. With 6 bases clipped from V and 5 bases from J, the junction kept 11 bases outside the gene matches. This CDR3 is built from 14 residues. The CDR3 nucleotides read TGCAGCGTCCCCGGTCAGGACAGGGGTAACGAGCAGTACTTC. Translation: CSVPGQDRGNEQYF.

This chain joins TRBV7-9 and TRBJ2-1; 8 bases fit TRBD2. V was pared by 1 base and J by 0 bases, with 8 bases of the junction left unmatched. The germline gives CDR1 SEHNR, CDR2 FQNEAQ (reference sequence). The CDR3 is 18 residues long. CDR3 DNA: TGTGCCAGCAGCTTAGGGGTAGAGCGGGGGCACTCCTACAATGAGCAGTTCTTC. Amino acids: CASSLGVERGHSYNEQFF.

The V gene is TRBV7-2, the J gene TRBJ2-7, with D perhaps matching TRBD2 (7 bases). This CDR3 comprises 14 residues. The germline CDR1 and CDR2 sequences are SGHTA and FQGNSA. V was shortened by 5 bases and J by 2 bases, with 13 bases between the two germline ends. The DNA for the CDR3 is TGTGCCAGCAGCCCGCGGGGGCCCCCCTACGAGCAGTACTTC. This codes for CASSPRGPPYEQYF. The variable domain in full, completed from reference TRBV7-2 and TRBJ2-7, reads GAGVSQSPSNKVTEKGKDVELRCDPISGHTALYWYRQSLGQGLEFLIYFQGNSAPDKSGLPSDRFSAERTGGSVSTLTIQRTQQEDSAVYLCASSPRGPPYEQYFGPGTRLTVT.

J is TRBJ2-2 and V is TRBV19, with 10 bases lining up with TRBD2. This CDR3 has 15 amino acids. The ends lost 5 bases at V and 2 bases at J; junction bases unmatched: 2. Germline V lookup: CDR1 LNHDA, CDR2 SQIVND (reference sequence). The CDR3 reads CASSRTSGNTGELFF. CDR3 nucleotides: TGTGCCAGTAGTCGGACTAGCGGCAACACCGGGGAGCTGTTTTTT.

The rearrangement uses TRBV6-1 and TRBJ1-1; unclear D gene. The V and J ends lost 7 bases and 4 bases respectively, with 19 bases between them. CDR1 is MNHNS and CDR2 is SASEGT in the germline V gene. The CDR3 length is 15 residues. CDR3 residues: CASTPPQAQFTEAFF. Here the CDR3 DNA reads TGTGCCAGCACCCCTCCCCAGGCCCAATTCACTGAAGCTTTCTTT.

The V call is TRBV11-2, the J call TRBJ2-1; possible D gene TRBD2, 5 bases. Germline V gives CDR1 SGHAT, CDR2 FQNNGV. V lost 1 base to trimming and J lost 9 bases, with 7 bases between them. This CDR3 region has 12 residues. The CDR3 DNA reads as TGTGCCAGCAGCTTAGGAGGGAGTGAGCAGTTCTTC. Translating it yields CASSLGGSEQFF. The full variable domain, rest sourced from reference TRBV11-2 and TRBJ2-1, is EAGVAQSPRYKIIEKRQSVAFWCNPISGHATLYWYQQILGQGPKLLIQFQNNGVVDDSQLPKDRFSAERLKGVDSTLKIQPAKLEDSAVYLCASSLGGSEQFFGPGTRLTVL.

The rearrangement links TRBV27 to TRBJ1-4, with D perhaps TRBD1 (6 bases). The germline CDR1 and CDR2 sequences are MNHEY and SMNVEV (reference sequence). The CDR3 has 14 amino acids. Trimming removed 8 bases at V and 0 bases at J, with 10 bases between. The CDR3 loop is CASGYRATNEKLFF. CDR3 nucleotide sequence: TGTGCCAGCGGATACAGGGCAACTAATGAAAAACTGTTTTTT. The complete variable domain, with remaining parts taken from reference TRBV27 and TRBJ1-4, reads EAQVTQNPRYLITVTGKKLTVTCSQNMNHEYMSWYRQDPGLGLRQIYYSMNVEVTDKGDVPEGYKVSRKEKRNFPLILESPSPNQTSLYFCASGYRATNEKLFFGSGTQLSVL.

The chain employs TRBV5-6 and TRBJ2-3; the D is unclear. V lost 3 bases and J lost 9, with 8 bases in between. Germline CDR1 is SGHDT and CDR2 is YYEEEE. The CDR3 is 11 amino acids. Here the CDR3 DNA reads TGTGCCAGCAGCTCGCCGAGCACGCAGTATTTT. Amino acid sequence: CASSSPSTQYF.